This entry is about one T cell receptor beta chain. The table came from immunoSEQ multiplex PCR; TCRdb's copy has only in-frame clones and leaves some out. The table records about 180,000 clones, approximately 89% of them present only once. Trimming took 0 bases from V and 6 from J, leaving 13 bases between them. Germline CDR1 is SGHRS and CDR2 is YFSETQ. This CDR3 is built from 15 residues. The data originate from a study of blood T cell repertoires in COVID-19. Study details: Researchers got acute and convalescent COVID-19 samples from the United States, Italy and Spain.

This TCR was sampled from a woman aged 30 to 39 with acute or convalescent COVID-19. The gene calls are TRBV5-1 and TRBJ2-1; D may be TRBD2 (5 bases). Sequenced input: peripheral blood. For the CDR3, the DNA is TGCGCCAGCAGCTTGGGGCCTGCTCGGGGCAATGAGCAGTTCTTC. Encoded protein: CASSLGPARGNEQFF.